These 26 T cell receptor beta chains share one sample of origin, sequenced in a study of response to subunit inactivated influenza vaccine. Using its own MiXCR run on the RT-PCR reads, TCRdb lists one record per CDR3 protein. The sample shows some 500,000 distinct CDR3 sequences, around 13% of them seen only once. Sequencing was performed on PBMCs from blood, taken about 40 days after vaccination. Every receptor here comes from a middle-aged man who received an inactivated influenza vaccine.

The chain employs TRBV10-3 and TRBJ1-1; D ambiguous. V lost 6 bases, J lost 1 base, and 9 bases lay in between. This CDR3 has 13 amino acids. Germline lookup yields CDR1 ENHRY and CDR2 SYGVKD. The CDR3 spells CAIRSNGNTEAFF. In DNA form, the CDR3 reads TGTGCCATCAGGTCGAACGGGAACACTGAAGCTTTCTTT.

CDR3 DNA sequence: TGTGCCAGCAGCCAAGATCCGGGACTAGCGGGAATCAATGAGCAGTTCTTC. Residues: CASSQDPGLAGINEQFF. The V gene is TRBV3-1, the J gene TRBJ2-1; 13 bases fit TRBD2. Germline CDR1 reads LGHDT; CDR2 reads YNNKEL (reference sequence). Unmatched junction bases numbered 5, after V lost 0 bases and J lost 6 bases. The CDR3 spans 17 residues.

The genes are TRBV5-8 and TRBJ1-3; D gene uncertain. Between the trimmed V and J ends, which lost 1 base and 1 base, there was a span of 6 bases. Per germline, CDR1 SGHTS and CDR2 YDEGEE. The CDR3 runs 14 residues. The CDR3 region is CASSLRRSGNTIYF. For the CDR3, the DNA is TGTGCCAGCAGCTTGCGGAGATCTGGAAACACCATATATTTT. The full variable domain, its missing parts supplied by reference TRBV5-8 and TRBJ1-3, is EAGVTQSPTHLIKTRGQQATLRCSPISGHTSVYWYQQALGLGLQFLLWYDEGEERNRGNFPPRFSGRQFPNYSSELNVNALELEDSALYLCASSLRRSGNTIYFGEGSWLTVV.

The chain couples TRBV12-3 or TRBV12-4 to TRBJ2-1; 13 bases fit TRBD2. V gave up 6 bases and J gave up 8 bases; unmatched junction bases: 7. The CDR3 has 15 residues. CDR3 residues: CASSSGLAGLDEQFF. Written as DNA, the CDR3 is TGTGCCAGCAGCTCGGGACTAGCGGGGCTCGATGAGCAGTTCTTC.

This clonotype was found a few times. This chain uses TRBV6-5 with TRBJ2-6; D call uncertain. This CDR3 has 16 amino acids. CDR1 is MNHEY, CDR2 SVGAGI, per germline. Trimming shortened V by 2 bases and J by 1 base, and 9 bases separated the two germline ends. The CDR3 coding sequence is TGTGCCAGCAGTTACCCGGCGCGGTCTGGGGCCAACGTCCTGACTTTC. Translation gives CASSYPARSGANVLTF.

V and J are TRBV5-1 and TRBJ2-5; D is undetermined. There are 15 residues in the CDR3. From germline, CDR1 is SGHRS and CDR2 YFSETQ. With 0 bases removed from V and 6 bases from J, the gap between germline ends came to 15 bases. This CDR3 reads CASSLVGTSGKTQYF. As DNA, the CDR3 is TGCGCCAGCAGCTTGGTCGGCACCTCAGGAAAGACCCAGTACTTC.

This clonotype was seen repeatedly, ten times or more. This chain uses TRBV15 with TRBJ2-1; 8 bases align to TRBD1. J was trimmed by 9 bases and V by 4 bases; bases with no gene match: 2. This CDR3 has 12 residues. Germline CDR1 LNHNV, CDR2 YYDKDF (reference sequence). In DNA form, the CDR3 reads TGTGCCACCAGCACCGGACAGGGTGAGCAGTTCTTC. Translating gives CATSTGQGEQFF.

This clonotype has more than one count but fewer than ten. The chain combines TRBV20-1 with TRBJ1-6; D gene unclear. The V gene's germline CDR1 is DFQATT and CDR2 SNEGSKA (reference sequence). V lost 6 bases, J lost 1 base, and 10 bases lay in between. This CDR3 spans 14 amino acids. CDR3 residues: CSAPTQSYNSPLHF. The CDR3 DNA follows: TGCAGTGCCCCGACACAATCCTATAATTCACCCCTCCACTTT.

In this sample, this clonotype turned up a few times. J is TRBJ1-2 and V is TRBV5-1; D remains unclear. V lost 4 bases to trimming and J lost 8 bases, with 9 bases between them. The length of the CDR3 is 11 residues. Germline V gene data show CDR1 as SGHRS and CDR2 as YFSETQ. The CDR3 protein is CASSGSWGYTF. The CDR3 DNA reads TGCGCCAGCAGCGGTTCCTGGGGCTACACCTTC.

The chain carries TRBV5-1 and TRBJ2-3, with TRBD2 identical over 13 bases. The CDR3 is 16 residues long. Germline trimming cut 4 bases from V and 4 bases from J; bases unmatched to any gene: 6. The V gene's germline CDR1 is SGHRS and CDR2 YFSETQ. CDR3 nucleotides: TGCGCCAGCAGCAAGGGACTAGCGGGACAGGCAGATACGCAGTATTTT. Its translation is CASSKGLAGQADTQYF.

The V gene is TRBV21-1, the J gene TRBJ2-3. TRBV21-1 is termed a pseudogene. The CDR3 runs 16 residues. The chain's CDR3 is CASRLLIEGSTDTQYF. The CDR3 region has the DNA TGTGCCAGCAGGCTACTTATAGAAGGAAGCACAGATACGCAGTATTTT.

V gene TRBV7-9 combines with J gene TRBJ1-5; D remains ambiguous. The CDR3 is 13 residues long. The V gene lost 4 bases and the J gene lost 6 bases, with 10 bases spanning the gap. Germline V lookup: CDR1 SEHNR, CDR2 FQNEAQ (reference sequence). CDR3 bases: TGTGCCAGCAGCTGGGATTCGGGTCAGCCCCAGCATTTT. Translating gives CASSWDSGQPQHF.

Ten or more counts support this clonotype. This chain connects TRBV7-2 to TRBJ2-5; 7 nucleotides line up with TRBD1. V dropped 4 bases and J dropped 6; count of bases not matched to a gene: 8. Germline V gene sequence: CDR1 SGHTA, CDR2 FQGNSA. The CDR3 totals 14 residues. CDR3 loop: CASSWSRDRKTQYF. The CDR3 DNA follows: TGTGCCAGCAGCTGGTCCCGGGACAGAAAGACCCAGTACTTC. The whole variable domain, filled in from reference TRBV7-2 and TRBJ2-5, reads GAGVSQSPSNKVTEKGKDVELRCDPISGHTALYWYRQSLGQGLEFLIYFQGNSAPDKSGLPSDRFSAERTGGSVSTLTIQRTQQEDSAVYLCASSWSRDRKTQYFGPGTRLLVL.

V is TRBV20-1 and J is TRBJ2-5; the D call may be TRBD1 or TRBD2 (5 bases each). The ends were cut back, 7 bases at V and 7 bases at J, with 19 bases in the middle. This CDR3 is built from 13 residues. Germline CDR1 and CDR2: DFQATT and SNEGSKA (reference sequence). Here the CDR3 reads CSVPGQGVGTQYF. Written as DNA, the CDR3 is TGCAGTGTACCGGGCCAGGGAGTGGGGACCCAGTACTTC.

The chain combines TRBV19 with TRBJ2-7, with a possible D match to TRBD1 (6 bases). V lost 10 bases and J lost 2, with 12 bases in between. CDR1 is LNHDA, CDR2 SQIVND, per germline (reference sequence). This CDR3 has 12 residues. CDR3 sequence reads: CATRAGAYEQYF. CDR3 DNA: TGTGCCACCCGGGCAGGGGCCTACGAGCAGTACTTC.

The chain links TRBV10-3 to TRBJ2-3, with 11 positions matching TRBD2. V was clipped by 10 bases and J by 2 bases; unmatched bases: 5. The CDR3 extends over 14 amino acids. Germline CDR1 reads ENHRY; CDR2 reads SYGVKD. This CDR3 is CATLAGANTDTQYF. In nucleotides, the CDR3 is TGTGCCACACTAGCGGGGGCCAACACAGATACGCAGTATTTT.

At least ten counts were recorded for this clonotype. The J gene is TRBJ2-7, the V gene TRBV12-3 or TRBV12-4; D unresolved. With 2 bases removed from V and 2 bases from J, the gap between germline ends came to 7 bases. This CDR3 has 13 amino acids. DNA for the CDR3: TGTGCCAGCAGTTTATCCCGGCCCTACGAGCAGTACTTC. Protein sequence: CASSLSRPYEQYF.

The CDR3 sequence: CASSPYRGSYNEQFF. The CDR3 DNA reads as TGTGCCAGCAGTCCTTACAGGGGCTCCTACAATGAGCAGTTCTTC. The rearrangement links TRBV6-5 to TRBJ2-1; 7 bases line up with TRBD1. This CDR3 spans 15 amino acids. The V segment lost 5 bases and the J segment 0 bases; nucleotides outside the gene matches: 4. Germline CDR1 is MNHEY and CDR2 is SVGAGI.

V is TRBV20-1 and J is TRBJ2-3, with D perhaps matching TRBD1 (6 bases). The germline V gene has CDR1 DFQATT and CDR2 SNEGSKA (reference sequence). The CDR3 loop spans 12 amino acids. CDR3 DNA sequence: TGCAGAGCTGAGGGGGGCACAGATACGCAGTATTTT. Amino acids: CRAEGGTDTQYF.

This clonotype was seen more than once but under ten times. The chain joins TRBV20-1 to TRBJ2-5; tentatively, D is TRBD1 (5 bases). CDR3 size: 12 residues. CDR1 and CDR2 (germline): DFQATT, SNEGSKA (reference sequence). V gave up 6 bases and J gave up 4 bases, with 12 bases separating them. CDR3 sequence (DNA): TGCAGTGCCACAAGGGGCGGAGAGACCCAGTACTTC. Residues: CSATRGGETQYF.

This chain connects TRBV10-1 to TRBJ2-2; D ambiguous. CDR3 length: 14 amino acids. Germline V gene sequence: CDR1 WNHNN, CDR2 SYGVQD (reference sequence). V lost 8 bases and J lost 3, with 13 bases in between. CDR3 bases: TGCGCCAGCCGTACCCTAATCGACACCGGGGAGCTGTTTTTT. Its translation is CASRTLIDTGELFF.

This chain joins TRBV24-1 and TRBJ2-5; 14 nucleotides line up with TRBD2. This CDR3 contains 16 residues. With V trimmed by 5 bases and J by 5 bases, 6 bases remained unmatched. The V gene's germline CDR1 is KGHDR and CDR2 SFDVKD. The chain's CDR3 is CATSAWGLAGDETQYF. The CDR3 region has the DNA TGTGCCACCAGTGCGTGGGGACTAGCGGGGGACGAGACCCAGTACTTC.

Note on this clonotype: With a much larger clone just one base away, this may be a read error. V usage is TRBV4-2 and J usage is TRBJ1-2, with no clear D. Germline loops: CDR1 LGHNA, CDR2 YNFKEQ. V lost 0 bases and J lost 3, with 14 bases in between. The CDR3 runs 16 residues. The CDR3 loop reads CASSQDFTEGDYGYTF. CDR3 bases: TGTGCCAGCAGCCAAGATTTCACCGAGGGTGACTATGGCTACACCTTC.

The V gene is TRBV5-6, the J gene TRBJ2-7; D is perhaps TRBD2 (6 bases). The CDR3 has 14 residues. Per the germline V gene, CDR1 is SGHDT and CDR2 is YYEEEE. The V end was cut by 9 bases, the J end by 1 base, with 17 bases between. CDR3 nucleotides: TGTGCCACCCGCCGGAGAGGGAGGTCCTACGAGCAGTACTTC. It yields the protein CATRRRGRSYEQYF.

There are a few counts of this clonotype. The V gene is TRBV5-1, the J gene TRBJ2-3; D unclear. The germline V and J ends were trimmed by 4 bases and 0 bases, with 9 bases remaining between them. CDR3 length: 14 amino acids. Per germline, CDR1 SGHRS and CDR2 YFSETQ. The CDR3 DNA sequence: TGCGCCAGCAGCCGCAGGATTAGCACAGATACGCAGTATTTT. Protein sequence: CASSRRISTDTQYF.

The chain carries TRBV7-9 and TRBJ2-5; perhaps TRBD1 as D (6 bases). Germline V gene data show CDR1 as SEHNR and CDR2 as FQNEAQ (reference sequence). The CDR3 runs to 15 residues. The germline V and J ends were trimmed by 5 bases and 1 base, with 14 bases remaining between them. CDR3 sequence (DNA): TGTGCCAGCAGCGGAACAGGGTACCCCCAAGAGACCCAGTACTTC. It specifies CASSGTGYPQETQYF.